These 14 T cell receptor beta chains came from one sample sequenced in a study of T cells in Graves' hyperthyroidism and ophthalmopathy. The TCR beta CDR3 regions underwent amplification using RNA transcripts as the source. First-round RT-PCR targeting the TCR CDR3 was performed with the HTBI primer set. A single record per CDR3 protein comes from TCRdb applying MiXCR to the multiplex PCR reads. The data hold 490,000 or so distinct CDR3 sequences, with 46% observed a single time. Sequenced material: peripheral blood or thyroid tissue (not recorded which). The receptors were sampled from an adult woman with Graves' disease, either hyperthyroidism or ophthalmopathy (not recorded which).

This chain joins TRBV9 and TRBJ1-2; perhaps TRBD1 as D (5 bases). CDR3 length: 14 residues. V was pared by 3 bases and J by 9 bases, with 18 bases between. Germline CDR1 is SGDLS and CDR2 is YYNGEE. In DNA form, the CDR3 reads TGTGCCAGCAGCGAAGGGACTAAGGGTACTAGCTACACCTTC. This sequence encodes CASSEGTKGTSYTF.

This clonotype was seen more than once but under ten times. V usage is TRBV20-1 and J usage is TRBJ1-2; a weak D match, TRBD1 (5 bases). The CDR3 runs to 16 residues. Per the germline V gene, CDR1 is DFQATT and CDR2 is SNEGSKA (reference sequence). Trimming removed 5 bases from V and 6 bases from J, with 25 bases in between. The CDR3 reads CSAPHWNTSGDDGYTF. The CDR3 coding sequence is TGCAGTGCTCCACACTGGAACACTTCCGGGGACGATGGCTACACCTTC.

The sample holds many counts of this clonotype. V gene TRBV19 combines with J gene TRBJ1-6; no firm D call. This CDR3 spans 12 amino acids. Trimming left V 3 bases short and J 15 bases short, with 12 bases between. Germline V gene sequence: CDR1 LNHDA, CDR2 SQIVND (reference sequence). The CDR3 loop reads CASSMNGEVLHF. CDR3 bases: TGTGCCAGTAGTATGAACGGGGAAGTCCTCCACTTT. The full variable domain, in which reference TRBV19 and TRBJ1-6 provide the parts outside the CDR3, is DGGITQSPKYLFRKEGQNVTLSCEQNLNHDAMYWYRQDPGQGLRLIYYSQIVNDFQKGDIAEGYSVSREKKESFPLTVTSAQKNPTAFYLCASSMNGEVLHFGNGTRLTVT.

This clonotype was found once. The chain employs TRBV19 and TRBJ2-7, with D perhaps matching TRBD1 (6 bases). Deletions cut 6 bases from V and 2 bases from J, with 14 bases between. The CDR3 length is 14 residues. Germline-derived CDR1 and CDR2 are LNHDA and SQIVND (reference sequence). CDR3 residues: CASSAGTQTYEQYF. The CDR3 DNA is TGTGCCAGTAGCGCCGGGACACAGACCTACGAGCAGTACTTC. Looking up the rest from reference TRBV19 and TRBJ2-7 gives the full variable domain: DGGITQSPKYLFRKEGQNVTLSCEQNLNHDAMYWYRQDPGQGLRLIYYSQIVNDFQKGDIAEGYSVSREKKESFPLTVTSAQKNPTAFYLCASSAGTQTYEQYFGPGTRLTVT.

In its sample, this clonotype was seen a few times. The rearrangement links TRBV10-3 to TRBJ1-5; D gene uncertain. The germline V gene has CDR1 ENHRY and CDR2 SYGVKD. This CDR3 is 13 amino acids long. V lost 0 bases and J lost 3, with 3 bases in between. The CDR3 nucleotides are TGTGCCATCAGTGAGTCTTACAATCAGCCCCAGCATTTT. Its protein is CAISESYNQPQHF.

This clonotype was seen repeatedly, ten times or more. The rearrangement uses TRBV10-3 and TRBJ2-7; D is tentatively TRBD1 or TRBD2 (6 bases each). This CDR3 has 16 residues. Germline CDR1 and CDR2: ENHRY and SYGVKD. V lost 0 bases and J 5 bases, leaving 17 bases between the germline ends. CDR3 DNA sequence: TGTGCCATCAGTGAGTCGAAGCGGGCAGGGGCCAACGAGCAGTACTTC. It codes for CAISESKRAGANEQYF.

In its sample, this clonotype was seen a few times. This chain connects TRBV12-3 or TRBV12-4 to TRBJ2-3; TRBD2 matches 10 bases. This CDR3 is built from 18 residues. J lost 0 bases, V lost 5 bases, and 11 bases had no gene match. CDR3: CASSIRLAGATSTDTQYF. Written as DNA, the CDR3 is TGTGCCAGCAGTATACGACTAGCGGGTGCTACTAGCACAGATACGCAGTATTTT.

J is TRBJ2-6 and V is TRBV24-1; 7 nucleotides align to TRBD1. Germline V gene lookup returns CDR1 KGHDR and CDR2 SFDVKD. Trimming at V came to 2 bases and at J to 2 bases, leaving 11 bases not matched to a gene. The CDR3 loop spans 19 amino acids. CDR3 protein: CATSDYRAGGRAGANVLTF. The CDR3 DNA follows: TGTGCCACCAGTGATTATAGGGCAGGGGGTCGGGCTGGGGCCAACGTCCTGACTTTC.

This clonotype showed up just once. As the CDR3 is not closed by the conserved phenylalanine or tryptophan, this likely results from a read error. Because the CDR3's place on the DNA is in doubt, the DNA is left out and the CDR3 is given as listed by TCRdb. The chain has TRBV6-6 and TRBJ2-6; the tabulated D call, TRBD2, remains unverified against the DNA. The germline V gene encodes CDR1 MNHNY and CDR2 SVGAGI (reference sequence). The CDR3 length is 9 residues, termini included. The CDR3 protein is CAIRQSPNT.

V usage is TRBV5-5 and J usage is TRBJ1-2; D gene uncertain. This CDR3 is built from 15 residues. V dropped 3 bases and J dropped 3 bases, with 15 bases sitting between them. Germline CDR1 and CDR2: SGHKS and YYEKEE (reference sequence). DNA for the CDR3: TGTGCCAGCAGCTCCCGAGCGACGGGTGACTATGGCTACACCTTC. This sequence encodes CASSSRATGDYGYTF. The variable domain in full, completed from reference TRBV5-5 and TRBJ1-2, reads DAGVTQSPTHLIKTRGQQVTLRCSPISGHKSVSWYQQVLGQGPQFIFQYYEKEERGRGNFPDRFSARQFPNYSSELNVNALLLGDSALYLCASSSRATGDYGYTFGSGTRLTVV.

This clonotype occurred a few times. The V gene is TRBV3-1, the J gene TRBJ1-5; D is unresolved. CDR1 is LGHDT and CDR2 is YNNKEL in the germline V gene (reference sequence). Trimming removed 2 bases from V and 9 bases from J, with 11 bases in between. This CDR3 is 13 amino acids long. The CDR3 loop reads CASSQWGNGPQHF. CDR3 DNA sequence: TGTGCCAGCAGCCAATGGGGTAATGGGCCCCAGCATTTT.

This clonotype was observed at least ten times. The chain combines TRBV5-1 with TRBJ2-7, with TRBD2 as a possible D gene (5 bases). Per germline, CDR1 SGHRS and CDR2 YFSETQ. The CDR3 consists of 14 residues. Trimming cost V 2 bases and J 0 bases, with 9 bases left between them. CDR3 amino acids: CASSFEGSSYEQYF. The DNA of the CDR3 is TGCGCCAGCAGCTTTGAGGGATCCTCCTACGAGCAGTACTTC.

This clonotype turned up a few times. V usage is TRBV11-2 and J usage is TRBJ2-2; D could derive from TRBD1 or TRBD2 (5 bases each). Germline values: CDR1 SGHAT, CDR2 FQNNGV. The CDR3 length is 18 residues. V gave up 4 bases and J gave up 0 bases, with 18 bases separating them. The CDR3 nucleotides are TGTGCCAGCAGCTCAAGCCCCGCCGGGGCTACGAACACCGGGGAGCTGTTTTTT. Amino acid sequence: CASSSSPAGATNTGELFF.

The genes are TRBV19 and TRBJ2-2; no clear D gene. Germline-derived CDR1 and CDR2 are LNHDA and SQIVND (reference sequence). V was cut by 2 bases and J by 0 bases, with 13 bases left in between. This CDR3 comprises 17 residues. CDR3 residues: CASSITPLISNTGELFF. For the CDR3, the DNA is TGTGCCAGTAGTATAACACCACTCATATCGAACACCGGGGAGCTGTTTTTT.